Shown below are 30 T cell receptor beta chains from a single sample sequenced in a study of T cell responses to AZD1222 COVID-19 vaccine (dated by TCRdb to about 2021). The method behind the library was the immunoSEQ multiplex PCR assay. Here the immuneACCESS table is served through TCRdb, limited to in-frame sequences with V and J called. Missing clones are a known gap in these copies; in checked studies unresolved V genes cover under half, and the rest lacks a known reason. This sample comprises around 170,000 clones, nearly 95% of them detected only once. More than 1.5% of the sample belongs to the ten largest clones. The time point label of this sample denotes: about 28 days (+/-7) after the second vaccine dose. The sample in question was peripheral blood, obtained 28 days after the second AZD1222 dose. Source of these receptors: an adult who received the AZD1222 COVID-19 vaccine.

In regard to this clone: This same CDR3 is encoded by further DNA sequences in the sample. The rearrangement uses TRBV28 and TRBJ1-4, with 8 nucleotides matching TRBD1. This CDR3 contains 13 residues. Germline CDR1 reads MDHEN; CDR2 reads SYDVKM. J lost 5 bases, V lost 6 bases, and 2 bases had no gene match. The CDR3 DNA reads TGTGCCAGCAGGGACAGGGTGAATGAAAAACTGTTTTTT. It codes for CASRDRVNEKLFF.

The chain links TRBV7-2 to TRBJ2-5; TRBD2 aligns across 8 bases. Trimming removed 0 bases from V and 5 bases from J; junction bases left unmatched: 8. The CDR3 consists of 16 residues. Germline loops: CDR1 SGHTA, CDR2 FQGNSA. The DNA for the CDR3 is TGTGCCAGCAGCTTAGCGGGCGGGGGGCCTGGGGAGACCCAGTACTTC. Amino acids: CASSLAGGGPGETQYF.

The genes are TRBV5-1 and TRBJ1-2, with D hard to call. This CDR3 has 16 amino acids. Germline CDR1 and CDR2: SGHRS and YFSETQ. The V end was cut by 0 bases, the J end by 0 bases, with 12 bases between. Written as DNA, the CDR3 is TGCGCCAGCAGCTTGGGCACACCCCTAACTAACTATGGCTACACCTTC. Its protein is CASSLGTPLTNYGYTF.

V gene TRBV4-1 combines with J gene TRBJ1-2, with 10 bases that match TRBD1. CDR1 and CDR2 from the germline V gene are MGHRA and YSYEKL. This CDR3 region has 15 residues. Unmatched junction bases numbered 3, after V lost 1 base and J lost 4 bases. In DNA form, the CDR3 reads TGCGCCAGCAGCCAAGGACAGGGGGCGGTCTATGGCTACACCTTC. Its protein product is CASSQGQGAVYGYTF.

The chain employs TRBV18 and TRBJ1-1; the match to TRBD1 covers 7 bases. The CDR3 has 14 residues. V trimming: 4 bases; J trimming: 5 bases; junction bases outside the gene matches: 7. CDR1 KGHSH and CDR2 LQKENI come from the germline V gene. The CDR3 loop is CASSLTGRETEAFF. The CDR3 DNA is TGTGCCAGCTCACTGACAGGGAGGGAGACTGAAGCTTTCTTT.

Only one count was recorded for this clone. The CDR3 is CASSLSGDRTSTDTQYF. CDR3 DNA: TGTGCCAGCAGTTTATCGGGGGACAGGACCAGCACAGATACGCAGTATTTT. This chain connects TRBV27 to TRBJ2-3; 8 positions agree with TRBD1. J lost 0 bases, V lost 0 bases, and 5 bases had no gene match. The CDR3 runs 17 residues. CDR1 and CDR2 (germline): MNHEY, SMNVEV (reference sequence).

This clone has more than one count but fewer than ten. Other DNA variants within this sample encode the same CDR3. CDR3 region: CASSLGGQGNQPQHF. The DNA for the CDR3 is TGCGCCAGCAGCTTGGGGGGACAGGGCAATCAGCCCCAGCATTTT. The V call is TRBV5-1, the J call TRBJ1-5, with 8 bases identical to TRBD1. The V gene end was trimmed by 0 bases and the J gene end by 2 bases; junction bases not matched to a gene: 1. The germline V gene has CDR1 SGHRS and CDR2 YFSETQ. CDR3 size: 15 residues.

The genes are TRBV18 and TRBJ1-1; TRBD1 might be the D (6 bases). This CDR3 has 12 residues. CDR1 and CDR2 (germline): KGHSH, LQKENI. V was trimmed by 2 bases and J by 7 bases, leaving 8 bases between them. In nucleotides, the CDR3 is TGTGCCAGCTCACCAGCACAGGGTGAAGCTTTCTTT. Its protein is CASSPAQGEAFF.

The chain recombines TRBV4-1 with TRBJ1-1, with D perhaps matching TRBD1 (6 bases). The germline gives CDR1 MGHRA, CDR2 YSYEKL. This CDR3 is 15 amino acids long. V lost 0 bases to trimming and J lost 7 bases, with 15 bases between them. The CDR3 reads CASSQEGRGHGEAFF. The CDR3 bases are TGCGCCAGCAGCCAAGAGGGCAGGGGTCATGGTGAAGCTTTCTTT.

The chain recombines TRBV23-1 with TRBJ2-7; no reliable D call. TRBV23-1 is filed as an ORF, its function uncertain. Trimming pared 5 bases from V and 3 bases from J, leaving 14 bases between. CDR3 length: 14 amino acids. The CDR3 sequence: CASSCIGRRYEQYF. CDR3 sequence (DNA): TGCGCCAGCAGTTGTATCGGGCGCCGCTACGAGCAGTACTTC.

The chain is built from TRBV10-3 and TRBJ2-7; 11 nucleotides line up with TRBD1. The ends lost 0 bases at V and 2 bases at J; junction bases unmatched: 3. Germline assignment: CDR1 ENHRY and CDR2 SYGVKD. This CDR3 comprises 16 residues. The CDR3 region is CAISESRDRGTYEQYF. The CDR3 nucleotides are TGTGCCATCAGTGAGTCCCGGGACAGGGGGACCTACGAGCAGTACTTC.

This rearrangement joins TRBV4-2 to TRBJ1-2; 8 nucleotides agree with TRBD1. This CDR3 is 14 amino acids long. CDR1 and CDR2 from the germline V gene are LGHNA and YNFKEQ. Trimming removed 0 bases from V and 7 bases from J; junction bases left unmatched: 4. CDR3 DNA sequence: TGTGCCAGCAGCCAAGATGCAGGGGGCGGTGGCTACACCTTC. This codes for CASSQDAGGGGYTF.

This clone was recorded once. V gene TRBV2 combines with J gene TRBJ1-3, with a weak D call TRBD1 (5 bases). The germline V and J ends were trimmed by 8 bases and 3 bases, with 8 bases remaining between them. The CDR3 length is 12 residues. Germline CDR1 is SNHLY and CDR2 is FYNNEI. Here the CDR3 reads CASRQLGNTIYF. As DNA, the CDR3 is TGTGCCAGCCGACAGCTTGGAAACACCATATATTTT.

The genes are TRBV4-1 and TRBJ2-2, with D uncertain. Germline CDR1 is MGHRA and CDR2 is YSYEKL. Deletions cut 5 bases from V and 2 bases from J, with 15 bases between. The CDR3 runs 16 residues. For the CDR3, the DNA is TGCGCCAGCAGCGGTGTCGGGTTTTTAAACACCGGGGAGCTGTTTTTT. Amino acid sequence: CASSGVGFLNTGELFF.

In its sample, this clone was seen once. This chain joins TRBV7-2 and TRBJ1-4; D perhaps matches TRBD1 (5 bases). V dropped 6 bases and J dropped 0 bases, with 8 bases sitting between them. Germline CDR1 is SGHTA and CDR2 is FQGNSA. The CDR3 covers 14 residues. The CDR3 nucleotides are TGTGCCAGCAGTCGACAGCCAACTAATGAAAAACTGTTTTTT. Translation: CASSRQPTNEKLFF.

The rearrangement links TRBV7-2 to TRBJ2-2; D is undetermined. The CDR3 loop spans 13 amino acids. Per germline, CDR1 SGHTA and CDR2 FQGNSA. Trimming cost V 1 base and J 7 bases, with 7 bases left between them. CDR3 coding DNA: TGTGCCAGCAGCTTAGACCGGTTCGGGGAGCTGTTTTTT. Its protein is CASSLDRFGELFF.

The CDR3 here is CASSPTLNRQSPLHF. CDR3 sequence (DNA): TGTGCCAGCAGCCCCACCCTTAACAGACAGTCCCCCCTCCACTTT. The chain combines TRBV7-2 with TRBJ1-6; possibly TRBD1 for D (5 bases). This CDR3 comprises 15 residues. V gave up 5 bases and J gave up 13 bases, with 21 bases separating them. CDR1 SGHTA and CDR2 FQGNSA come from the germline V gene.

The chain couples TRBV9 to TRBJ1-5, with D maybe TRBD1 (5 bases). The CDR3 consists of 14 residues. The V end was cut by 0 bases, the J end by 4 bases, with 8 bases between. The germline gives CDR1 SGDLS, CDR2 YYNGEE. The CDR3 bases are TGTGCCAGCAGCGTAGACGCAGGGAATCAGCCCCAGCATTTT. Protein sequence: CASSVDAGNQPQHF.

The chain couples TRBV5-4 to TRBJ2-7, with 7 nucleotides matching TRBD1. The CDR3 consists of 15 residues. Germline V gives CDR1 SGHNT, CDR2 YYREEE (reference sequence). J gave up 3 bases and V 5 bases, and 11 bases lay outside the gene matches. CDR3 protein: CASRGAGTADYEQYF. The DNA of the CDR3 is TGTGCCAGCAGAGGAGCCGGGACAGCAGACTACGAGCAGTACTTC.

The chain recombines TRBV30 with TRBJ1-1, with TRBD1 matching 7 bases. V trimming: 0 bases; J trimming: 6 bases; junction bases outside the gene matches: 7. This CDR3 is 14 amino acids long. Germline CDR1 is GTSNPN and CDR2 is SVGIG (reference sequence). Here the CDR3 DNA reads TGTGCCTGGAGTGTAATAGGGGGCAGCTCTGAAGCTTTCTTT. This gives the protein CAWSVIGGSSEAFF.

CDR3 bases: TGTGCCAGCACTCGACAGACTGAAGCTTTCTTT. As protein: CASTRQTEAFF. This chain joins TRBV6-1 and TRBJ1-1, with a tentative D call TRBD1 (5 bases). CDR3 length: 11 amino acids. The V gene's germline CDR1 is MNHNS and CDR2 SASEGT. V was trimmed by 7 bases and J by 5 bases, leaving 8 bases between them.

This sequence joins TRBV28 and TRBJ2-7; D unclear. Trimming cost V 6 bases and J 7 bases, with 16 bases left between them. The germline CDR1 and CDR2 sequences are MDHEN and SYDVKM. This CDR3 is built from 13 residues. CDR3 DNA: TGTGCCAGCAGACCTGGAAGGACCTGGGAGCAGTACTTC. Its translation is CASRPGRTWEQYF.

This chain joins TRBV2 and TRBJ1-1; no definite D call. This CDR3 is built from 17 residues. The V and J ends lost 4 bases and 3 bases respectively, with 21 bases between them. Germline V gene sequence: CDR1 SNHLY, CDR2 FYNNEI. The DNA of the CDR3 is TGTGCCAGCAGTGTCGGTTCGCTTGGCCGGGCCCACACTGAAGCTTTCTTT. Its translation: CASSVGSLGRAHTEAFF.

V is TRBV27 and J is TRBJ2-7; 7 bases agree with TRBD1. This CDR3 has 14 residues. The ends lost 5 bases at V and 0 bases at J; junction bases unmatched: 4. The germline V gene has CDR1 MNHEY and CDR2 SMNVEV (reference sequence). This chain's CDR3 is CASSIQGPSYEQYF. In DNA, the CDR3 is TGTGCCAGCAGTATACAGGGGCCCTCCTACGAGCAGTACTTC.

The V call is TRBV7-9, the J call TRBJ2-7; 9 nucleotides line up with TRBD1. Trimming cost V 5 bases and J 5 bases; bases outside gene matches: 7. The length of the CDR3 is 14 residues. Per the germline V gene, CDR1 is SEHNR and CDR2 is FQNEAQ (reference sequence). Written as DNA, the CDR3 is TGTGCCAGCAGCCCCCGGGACAGGGTACACGAGCAGTACTTC. Translated: CASSPRDRVHEQYF.

The rearrangement joins TRBV6-5 to TRBJ1-1; D ambiguous. Germline lookup yields CDR1 MNHEY and CDR2 SVGAGI. Trimming removed 1 base from V and 5 bases from J, with 14 bases in between. The CDR3 length is 15 residues. The CDR3 loop reads CASSYFVAVRTEAFF. The CDR3 DNA follows: TGTGCCAGCAGTTACTTCGTGGCGGTGAGGACTGAAGCTTTCTTT.

V gene TRBV18 combines with J gene TRBJ2-1; a weak D match, TRBD2 (6 bases). V was cut by 4 bases and J by 8 bases, with 15 bases left in between. CDR3 length equals 14 residues. Germline V gives CDR1 KGHSH, CDR2 LQKENI. The CDR3 spells CASSQGWREDEQFF. For the CDR3, the DNA is TGTGCCAGCTCACAGGGGTGGCGGGAAGATGAGCAGTTCTTC.

The rearrangement links TRBV19 to TRBJ2-2, with a tentative D call TRBD1 (6 bases). Trimming cost V 3 bases and J 3 bases, with 14 bases left between them. Germline V gene sequence: CDR1 LNHDA, CDR2 SQIVND (reference sequence). This CDR3 contains 16 residues. CDR3 DNA: TGTGCCAGTAGTATCCCCCAGGGGACCGACACCGGGGAGCTGTTTTTT. Translation gives CASSIPQGTDTGELFF.

V is TRBV5-5 and J is TRBJ2-5, with D unclear. The V end lost 4 bases, the J end lost 2 bases, and 15 bases lay between the germline ends. Germline V gives CDR1 SGHKS, CDR2 YYEKEE (reference sequence). CDR3 length: 15 amino acids. CDR3 bases: TGTGCCAGCAGCCGCTCTATCCTTATACAAGAGACCCAGTACTTC. Its protein product is CASSRSILIQETQYF.

The V and J genes are TRBV7-7 and TRBJ2-3, with 7 bases aligning to TRBD2. CDR3 size: 15 residues. Germline lookup yields CDR1 SSHAT and CDR2 FNYEAQ (reference sequence). V gave up 5 bases and J gave up 9 bases; unmatched junction bases: 14. The chain's CDR3 is CASSPAGTTPSTQYF. The CDR3 coding sequence is TGTGCCAGCAGCCCCGCCGGGACTACTCCCTCGACGCAGTATTTT.